A single sample is the source of the 21 T cell receptor beta chains below, sequenced in a study of graft-versus-host responses after intestinal transplantation. This table comes from immunoSEQ multiplex PCR, and its TCRdb copy is limited to in-frame clones, with some not included. The sample yields more than 55,000 clones, 85% to 90% seen once. The sample here was PBMCs, taken 26 days after transplant. These receptors came from a human patient who received an intestinal transplant, so some T cells may come from the graft donor.

A remark on this clone: One junction end disagrees with the germline gene, perhaps due to a read error. This chain links TRBV7-7 with TRBJ2-5; TRBD2 matches at 9 bases. CDR1 and CDR2 (germline): SSHAT, FNYEAQ (reference sequence). The CDR3 runs to 15 residues. The CDR3 reads CASSYDAGGPETQYF. Written as DNA, the CDR3 is TGTGCTAGCAGCTATGATGCGGGGGGGCCAGAGACCCAGTACTTC.

The chain links TRBV28 to TRBJ1-2, with D possibly matching TRBD1 (6 bases). Germline loops: CDR1 MDHEN, CDR2 SYDVKM. The CDR3 length is 15 residues. V was pared by 3 bases and J by 4 bases, with 15 bases between. The CDR3 DNA is TGTGCCAGCAGTTTTAATTGGCCCAGGGGCTATGGCTACACCTTC. Translated: CASSFNWPRGYGYTF.

The chain recombines TRBV4-2 with TRBJ1-1, with D possibly matching TRBD1 (5 bases). This CDR3 spans 13 amino acids. V lost 0 bases to trimming and J lost 5 bases, with 7 bases between them. Germline V CDR1 and CDR2: LGHNA, YNFKEQ. CDR3 amino acids: CASSQEGHTEAFF. CDR3 nucleotides: TGTGCCAGCAGCCAAGAAGGACATACTGAAGCTTTCTTT.

The chain uses TRBV27 and TRBJ2-1, with 7 bases aligning to TRBD1. This CDR3 has 14 amino acids. V lost 5 bases to trimming and J lost 8 bases; unmatched junction nucleotides: 9. The germline V gene has CDR1 MNHEY and CDR2 SMNVEV (reference sequence). CDR3: CASSRQGFGYEQFF. Written as DNA, the CDR3 is TGTGCCAGCAGTCGACAGGGTTTTGGGTATGAGCAGTTCTTC.

The chain joins TRBV15 to TRBJ2-7; D may be TRBD2 (6 bases). Trimming shortened V by 0 bases and J by 0 bases, and 15 bases separated the two germline ends. Germline-derived CDR1 and CDR2 are LNHNV and YYDKDF (reference sequence). The CDR3 contains 17 residues. The DNA for the CDR3 is TGTGCCACCAGCAGAGATCGGAGGGGCCGAAGCTCCTACGAGCAGTACTTC. Amino acids: CATSRDRRGRSSYEQYF.

The V gene is TRBV30, the J gene TRBJ2-1, with TRBD2 as a possible D gene (6 bases). Trimming took 4 bases from V and 2 from J, leaving 21 bases between them. Germline loops: CDR1 GTSNPN, CDR2 SVGIG (reference sequence). The CDR3 runs to 17 residues. The CDR3 region is CAWNVHLPGGTYNEQFF. The CDR3 DNA reads TGTGCCTGGAATGTCCACTTGCCTGGGGGGACCTACAATGAGCAGTTCTTC.

CDR3 amino acids: CASSQDSGQYNEQFF. CDR3 sequence (DNA): TGCGCCAGCAGCCAAGACTCCGGACAGTACAATGAGCAGTTCTTC. The chain is built from TRBV4-3 and TRBJ2-1; possible D gene TRBD1, 6 bases. CDR1 is LGHNA, CDR2 YSLEER, per germline. The CDR3 has 15 residues. The V and J ends lost 0 bases and 4 bases respectively, with 10 bases between them.

Here the CDR3 reads CASSLETGRLNSPLHF. CDR3 coding DNA: TGTGCCAGCAGTCTGGAGACAGGGAGACTCAATTCACCCCTCCACTTT. V usage is TRBV2 and J usage is TRBJ1-6; TRBD1 matches at 7 bases. J lost 7 bases, V lost 5 bases, and 11 bases had no gene match. The CDR3 runs 16 residues. Germline V gene data show CDR1 as SNHLY and CDR2 as FYNNEI.

The CDR3 sequence: CASTPGAESTGELFF. DNA of the CDR3: TGTGCCAGCACCCCCGGCGCGGAGAGCACCGGGGAGCTGTTTTTT. The chain combines TRBV6-5 with TRBJ2-2, with unresolved D. CDR1 is MNHEY, CDR2 SVGAGI, per germline. Deletions cut 7 bases from V and 4 bases from J, with 16 bases between. The CDR3 is 15 residues long.

In DNA form, the CDR3 reads TGTGCCAGCAGGTGGACAGGGGGCATGTATGGCTACACCTTC. Protein sequence: CASRWTGGMYGYTF. The chain joins TRBV28 to TRBJ1-2; TRBD1 matches 11 bases. V dropped 6 bases and J dropped 5; count of bases not matched to a gene: 5. The germline V gene encodes CDR1 MDHEN and CDR2 SYDVKM. The length of the CDR3 is 14 residues.

The V call is TRBV7-8, the J call TRBJ2-3; 9 bases fit TRBD2. The CDR3 is 20 amino acids. The trim removed 5 bases at V and 2 bases at J, leaving 20 bases unmatched. The germline gives CDR1 SGHVS, CDR2 FQNEAQ. Here the CDR3 reads CASSLLGGRAIGWVTDTQYF. The CDR3 DNA follows: TGTGCCAGCAGCCTACTCGGCGGGAGGGCGATAGGATGGGTCACAGATACGCAGTATTTT.

The chain employs TRBV4-1 and TRBJ2-3; possibly TRBD2 for D (6 bases). The CDR3 extends over 15 amino acids. The V gene's germline CDR1 is MGHRA and CDR2 YSYEKL. Trimming cost V 2 bases and J 4 bases, with 13 bases left between them. CDR3 bases: TGCGCCAGCAGCCAAAGGGTGGAGGGAGCAGATACGCAGTATTTT. It codes for CASSQRVEGADTQYF.

The rearrangement joins TRBV11-2 to TRBJ2-7; 11 bases align to TRBD1. There are 14 residues in the CDR3. CDR1 is SGHAT, CDR2 FQNNGV, per germline. The J segment lost 7 bases and the V segment lost 1 base, leaving 3 bases of the junction unmatched. The CDR3: CASSLGTGGWEQYV. In nucleotides, the CDR3 is TGTGCCAGCAGCTTAGGGACAGGGGGCTGGGAGCAGTACGTC.

The chain uses TRBV5-4 and TRBJ1-1, with TRBD1 as a possible D gene (6 bases). Per germline, CDR1 SGHNT and CDR2 YYREEE (reference sequence). This CDR3 contains 15 residues. V gave up 1 base and J gave up 4 bases, with 14 bases separating them. This chain's CDR3 is CASSLSGGLGTEAFF. DNA of the CDR3: TGTGCCAGCAGCTTGAGCGGGGGGCTGGGCACTGAAGCTTTCTTT.

The chain recombines TRBV30 with TRBJ2-1; unclear D gene. Trimming removed 0 bases at V and 10 bases at J, with 13 bases between. The CDR3 covers 13 residues. Per germline, CDR1 GTSNPN and CDR2 SVGIG (reference sequence). As DNA, the CDR3 is TGTGCCTGGAGTGTCAGGATTGCTTCCGAGCAGTTCTTC. This translates into CAWSVRIASEQFF.

The genes are TRBV28 and TRBJ1-1; no clear D. Trimming cost V 5 bases and J 4 bases, with 8 bases left between them. The CDR3 has 12 residues. Looked up from germline, CDR1 is MDHEN and CDR2 is SYDVKM. The CDR3 loop reads CASSLPGTEAFF. CDR3 DNA sequence: TGTGCCAGCAGTCTACCAGGCACTGAAGCTTTCTTT.

V gene TRBV9 combines with J gene TRBJ2-1; a weak D match, TRBD2 (6 bases). The CDR3 has 15 residues. The V and J ends lost 4 bases and 6 bases respectively, with 17 bases between them. CDR1 is SGDLS, CDR2 YYNGEE, per germline. The CDR3 sequence is CASSPHGGAPNEQFF. CDR3 DNA: TGTGCCAGCAGCCCCCATGGCGGGGCGCCCAATGAGCAGTTCTTC.

The V call is TRBV5-1, the J call TRBJ1-1; 8 positions agree with TRBD1. Unmatched junction bases numbered 13, after V lost 6 bases and J lost 3 bases. Germline V gene data show CDR1 as SGHRS and CDR2 as YFSETQ. The CDR3 sequence is 16 residues long. CDR3 nucleotide sequence: TGCGCCAGCACCCTAACGCAGGACAGGGCGCACACTGAAGCTTTCTTT. It is translated as CASTLTQDRAHTEAFF.

The CDR3 region is CASSFAEGTDTQYF. CDR3 DNA: TGTGCCAGCAGTTTCGCAGAGGGCACAGATACGCAGTATTTT. This chain uses TRBV27 with TRBJ2-3; unclear D gene. CDR1 and CDR2 from the germline V gene are MNHEY and SMNVEV (reference sequence). Trimming removed 3 bases from V and 1 base from J, with 8 bases in between. CDR3 length equals 14 residues.

J is TRBJ1-4 and V is TRBV7-3; TRBD1 agrees at 7 bases. The V segment lost 5 bases and the J segment 4 bases; nucleotides outside the gene matches: 4. The CDR3 has 14 residues. CDR1 SGHTA and CDR2 FQGTGA come from the germline V gene. The CDR3 loop reads CASSGGQLNEKLFF. DNA of the CDR3: TGTGCCAGCAGCGGGGGACAGCTTAATGAAAAACTGTTTTTT.

As DNA, the CDR3 is TGCGCCAGCAGCTTGGTCGGGGGAGGCGGGGAGCTGTTTTTT. This encodes CASSLVGGGGELFF. The chain joins TRBV5-1 to TRBJ2-2, with D possibly being TRBD2 (6 bases). Germline values: CDR1 SGHRS, CDR2 YFSETQ. The CDR3 contains 14 residues. The V end was cut by 0 bases, the J end by 7 bases, with 10 bases between.